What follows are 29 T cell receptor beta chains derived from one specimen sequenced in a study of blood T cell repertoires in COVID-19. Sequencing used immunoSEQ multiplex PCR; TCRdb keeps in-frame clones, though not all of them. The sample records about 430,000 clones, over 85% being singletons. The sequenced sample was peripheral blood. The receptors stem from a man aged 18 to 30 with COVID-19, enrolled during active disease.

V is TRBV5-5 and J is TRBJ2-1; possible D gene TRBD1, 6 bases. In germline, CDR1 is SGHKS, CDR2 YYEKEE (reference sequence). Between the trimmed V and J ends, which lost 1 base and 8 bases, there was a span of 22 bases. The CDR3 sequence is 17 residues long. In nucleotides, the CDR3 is TGTGCCAGCAGCTTGAGAATAAGTGCGGACAGAGTGGATGAGCAGTTCTTC. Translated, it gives CASSLRISADRVDEQFF.

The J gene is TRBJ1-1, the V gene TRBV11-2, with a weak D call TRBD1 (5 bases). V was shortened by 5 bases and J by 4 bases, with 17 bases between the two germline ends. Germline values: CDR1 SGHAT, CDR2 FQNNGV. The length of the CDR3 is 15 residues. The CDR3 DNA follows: TGTGCCAGCAGCCCGAGGCAGGGCAGCTCCACTGAAGCTTTCTTT. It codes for CASSPRQGSSTEAFF.

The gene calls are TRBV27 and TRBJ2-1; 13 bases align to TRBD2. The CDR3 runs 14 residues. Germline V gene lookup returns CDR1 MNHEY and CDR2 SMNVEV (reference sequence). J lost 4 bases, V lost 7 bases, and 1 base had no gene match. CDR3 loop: CASTLAGGYNEQFF. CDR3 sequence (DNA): TGTGCCAGCACACTAGCGGGAGGGTACAATGAGCAGTTCTTC.

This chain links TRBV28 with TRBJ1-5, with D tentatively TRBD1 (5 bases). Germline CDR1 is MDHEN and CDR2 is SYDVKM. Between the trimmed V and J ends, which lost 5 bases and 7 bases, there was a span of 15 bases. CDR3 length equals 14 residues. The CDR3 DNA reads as TGTGCCAGCAGTCACGGGGGGGTCGGGCAGCCCCAGCATTTT. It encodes CASSHGGVGQPQHF.

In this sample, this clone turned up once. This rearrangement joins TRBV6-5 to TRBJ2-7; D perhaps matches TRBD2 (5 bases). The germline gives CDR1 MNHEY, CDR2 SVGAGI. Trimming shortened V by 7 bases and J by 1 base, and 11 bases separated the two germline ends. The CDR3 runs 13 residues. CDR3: CASTRRDSYEQYF. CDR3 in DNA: TGTGCCAGCACGAGACGGGATTCCTACGAGCAGTACTTC.

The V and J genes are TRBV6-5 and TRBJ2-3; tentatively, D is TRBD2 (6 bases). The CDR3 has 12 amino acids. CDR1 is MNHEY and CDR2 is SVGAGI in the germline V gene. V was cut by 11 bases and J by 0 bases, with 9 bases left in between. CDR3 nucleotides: TGTGCCGGGGGGACTAGCACAGATACGCAGTATTTT. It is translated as CAGGTSTDTQYF.

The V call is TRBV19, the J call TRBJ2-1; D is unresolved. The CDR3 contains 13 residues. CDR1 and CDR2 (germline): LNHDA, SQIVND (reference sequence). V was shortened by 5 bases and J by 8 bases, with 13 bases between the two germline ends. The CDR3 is CASSFRSGDEQFF. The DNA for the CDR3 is TGTGCCAGTAGTTTCCGGAGTGGAGATGAGCAGTTCTTC.

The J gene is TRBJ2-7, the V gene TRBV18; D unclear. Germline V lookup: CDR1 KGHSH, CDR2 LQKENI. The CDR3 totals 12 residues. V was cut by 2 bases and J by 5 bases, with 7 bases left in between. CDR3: CASSPSLDEQYF. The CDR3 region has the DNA TGTGCCAGCTCACCATCTCTTGACGAGCAGTACTTC.

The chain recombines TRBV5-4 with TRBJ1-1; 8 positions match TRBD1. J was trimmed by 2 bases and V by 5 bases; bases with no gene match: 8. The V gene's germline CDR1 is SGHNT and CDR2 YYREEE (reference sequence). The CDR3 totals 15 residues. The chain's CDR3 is CASRAGGSFNTEAFF. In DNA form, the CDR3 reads TGTGCCAGCAGGGCAGGGGGCAGTTTCAACACTGAAGCTTTCTTT.

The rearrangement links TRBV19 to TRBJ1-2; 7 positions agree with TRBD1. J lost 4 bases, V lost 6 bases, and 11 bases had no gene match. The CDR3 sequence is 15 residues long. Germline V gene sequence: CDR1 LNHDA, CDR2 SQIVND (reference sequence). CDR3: CASSTEGTVAYGYTF. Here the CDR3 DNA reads TGTGCCAGTAGCACGGAGGGGACAGTAGCCTATGGCTACACCTTC.

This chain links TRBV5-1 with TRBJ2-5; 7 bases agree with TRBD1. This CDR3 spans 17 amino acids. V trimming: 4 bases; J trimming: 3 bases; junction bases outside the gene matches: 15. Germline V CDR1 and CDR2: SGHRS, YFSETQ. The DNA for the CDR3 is TGCGCCAGCAGCAAGAGTCGACAGGGATTCGTCGAAGAGACCCAGTACTTC. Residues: CASSKSRQGFVEETQYF. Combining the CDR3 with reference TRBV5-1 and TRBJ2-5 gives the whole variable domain KAGVTQTPRYLIKTRGQQVTLSCSPISGHRSVSWYQQTPGQGLQFLFEYFSETQRNKGNFPGRFSGRQFSNSRSEMNVSTLELGDSALYLCASSKSRQGFVEETQYFGPGTRLLVL.

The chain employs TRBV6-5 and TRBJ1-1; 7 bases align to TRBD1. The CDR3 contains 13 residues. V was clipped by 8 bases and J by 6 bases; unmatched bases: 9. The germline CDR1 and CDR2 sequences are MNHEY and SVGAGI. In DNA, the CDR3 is TGTGCCAGCGGCCTGACAGGGCCCGCTGAAGCTTTCTTT. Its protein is CASGLTGPAEAFF.

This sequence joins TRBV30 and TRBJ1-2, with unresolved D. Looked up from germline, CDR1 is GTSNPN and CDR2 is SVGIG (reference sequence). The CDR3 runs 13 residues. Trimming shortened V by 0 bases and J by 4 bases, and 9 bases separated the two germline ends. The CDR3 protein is CAWSVTGGYGYTF. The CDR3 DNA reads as TGTGCCTGGAGTGTCACCGGCGGCTATGGCTACACCTTC.

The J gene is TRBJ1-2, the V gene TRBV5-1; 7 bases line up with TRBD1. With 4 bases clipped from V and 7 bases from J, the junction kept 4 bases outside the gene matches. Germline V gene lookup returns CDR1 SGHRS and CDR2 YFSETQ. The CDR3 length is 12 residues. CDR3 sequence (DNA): TGCGCCAGCAGCCTCGGACAGGTTGGCTACACCTTC. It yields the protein CASSLGQVGYTF.

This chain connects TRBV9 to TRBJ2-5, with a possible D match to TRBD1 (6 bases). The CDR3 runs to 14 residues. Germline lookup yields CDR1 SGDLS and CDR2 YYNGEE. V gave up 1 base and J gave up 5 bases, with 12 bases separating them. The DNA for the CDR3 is TGTGCCAGCAGCGTACAGGGGCGAGCGGAGACCCAGTACTTC. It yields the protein CASSVQGRAETQYF.

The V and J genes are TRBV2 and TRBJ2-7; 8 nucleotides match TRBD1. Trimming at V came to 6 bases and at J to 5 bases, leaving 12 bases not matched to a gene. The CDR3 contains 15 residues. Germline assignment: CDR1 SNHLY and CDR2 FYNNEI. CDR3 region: CASSDPRTGLHEQYF. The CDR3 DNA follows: TGTGCCAGCAGCGACCCCCGGACAGGGCTCCACGAGCAGTACTTC.

CDR3 nucleotide sequence: TGTGCCAGCAGCCCCGTAGGAGGCCATGAGCAGTTCTTC. It translates to CASSPVGGHEQFF. The J gene is TRBJ2-1, the V gene TRBV4-2; tentatively, D is TRBD2 (5 bases). V lost 4 bases and J lost 8, with 12 bases in between. CDR1 and CDR2 from the germline V gene are LGHNA and YNFKEQ. The CDR3 covers 13 residues.

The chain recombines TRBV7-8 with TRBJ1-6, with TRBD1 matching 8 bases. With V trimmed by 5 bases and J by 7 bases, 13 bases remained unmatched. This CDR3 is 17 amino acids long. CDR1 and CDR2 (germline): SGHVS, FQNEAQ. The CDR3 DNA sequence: TGTGCCAGCAGCCAATCCGACAGGGGCCTCACCAATTCACCCCTCCACTTT. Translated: CASSQSDRGLTNSPLHF.

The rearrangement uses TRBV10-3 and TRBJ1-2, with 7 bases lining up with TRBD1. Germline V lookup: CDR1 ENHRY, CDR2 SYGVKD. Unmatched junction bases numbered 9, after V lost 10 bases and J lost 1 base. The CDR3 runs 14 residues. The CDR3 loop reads CASSPGQNNYGYTF. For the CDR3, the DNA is TGTGCCAGCAGCCCGGGACAGAATAACTATGGCTACACCTTC.

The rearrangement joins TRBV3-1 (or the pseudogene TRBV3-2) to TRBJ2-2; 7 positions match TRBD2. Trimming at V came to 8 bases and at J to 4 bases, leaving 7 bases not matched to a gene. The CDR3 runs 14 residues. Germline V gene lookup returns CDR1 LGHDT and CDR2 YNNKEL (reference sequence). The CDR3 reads CASCGRRSTGELFF. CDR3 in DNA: TGTGCCAGCTGCGGGAGAAGGAGCACCGGGGAGCTGTTTTTT.

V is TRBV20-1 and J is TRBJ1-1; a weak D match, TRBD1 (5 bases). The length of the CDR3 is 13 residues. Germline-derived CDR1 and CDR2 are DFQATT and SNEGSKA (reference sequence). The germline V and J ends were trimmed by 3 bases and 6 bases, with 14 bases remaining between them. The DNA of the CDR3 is TGCAGTGCTAGTTTGTCGACAGCGTCTGAAGCTTTCTTT. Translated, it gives CSASLSTASEAFF.

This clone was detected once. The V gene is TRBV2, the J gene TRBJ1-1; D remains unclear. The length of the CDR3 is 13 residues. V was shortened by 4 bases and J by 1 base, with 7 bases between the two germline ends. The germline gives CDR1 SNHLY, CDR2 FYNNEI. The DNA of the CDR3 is TGTGCCAGCAGTGCCGAGGCGAACACTGAAGCTTTCTTT. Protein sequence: CASSAEANTEAFF. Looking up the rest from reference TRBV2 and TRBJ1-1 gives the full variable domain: EPEVTQTPSHQVTQMGQEVILRCVPISNHLYFYWYRQILGQKVEFLVSFYNNEISEKSEIFDDQFSVERPDGSNFTLKIRSTKLEDSAMYFCASSAEANTEAFFGQGTRLTVV.

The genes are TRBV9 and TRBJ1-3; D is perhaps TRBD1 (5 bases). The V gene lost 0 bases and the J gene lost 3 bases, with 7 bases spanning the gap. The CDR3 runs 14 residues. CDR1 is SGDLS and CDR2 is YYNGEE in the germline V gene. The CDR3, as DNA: TGTGCCAGCAGCGTAGCTACAGGTGGAAACACCATATATTTT. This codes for CASSVATGGNTIYF.

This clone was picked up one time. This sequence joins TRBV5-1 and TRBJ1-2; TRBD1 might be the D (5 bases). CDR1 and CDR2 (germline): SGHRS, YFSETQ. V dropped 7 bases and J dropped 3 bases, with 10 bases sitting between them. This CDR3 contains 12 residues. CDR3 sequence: CASGALDYGYTF. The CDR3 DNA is TGCGCCAGCGGGGCCTTGGACTATGGCTACACCTTC.

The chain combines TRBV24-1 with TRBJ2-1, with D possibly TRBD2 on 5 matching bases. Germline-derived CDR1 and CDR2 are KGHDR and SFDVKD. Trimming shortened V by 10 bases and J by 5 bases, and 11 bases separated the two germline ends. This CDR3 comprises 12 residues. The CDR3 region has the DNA TGTGCCACGGCGGGTGGGCACAATGAGCAGTTCTTC. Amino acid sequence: CATAGGHNEQFF.

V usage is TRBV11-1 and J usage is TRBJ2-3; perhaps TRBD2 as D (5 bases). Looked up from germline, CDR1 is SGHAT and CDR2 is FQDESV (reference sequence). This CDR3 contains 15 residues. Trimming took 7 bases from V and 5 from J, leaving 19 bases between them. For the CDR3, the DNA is TGTGCCAGCAATCCCGGCAGCGGACCTCTAGATACGCAGTATTTT. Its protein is CASNPGSGPLDTQYF.

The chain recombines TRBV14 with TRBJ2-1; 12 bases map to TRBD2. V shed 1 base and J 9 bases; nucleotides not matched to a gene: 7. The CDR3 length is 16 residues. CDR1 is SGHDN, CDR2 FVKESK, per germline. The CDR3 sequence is CASSQALAGGRSEQFF. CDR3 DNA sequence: TGTGCCAGCAGCCAAGCCCTAGCGGGGGGGCGGAGTGAGCAGTTCTTC.

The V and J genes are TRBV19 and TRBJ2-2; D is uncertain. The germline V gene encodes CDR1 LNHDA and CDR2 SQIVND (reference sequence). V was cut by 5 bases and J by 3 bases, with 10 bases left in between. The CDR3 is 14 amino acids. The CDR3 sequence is CASSAAVYTGELFF. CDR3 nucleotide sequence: TGTGCCAGTAGTGCGGCGGTGTACACCGGGGAGCTGTTTTTT.

The CDR3 is CASSLRARDIQYF. CDR3 in DNA: TGTGCCAGTAGTCTAAGAGCCCGCGACATTCAGTACTTC. The chain has TRBV19 and TRBJ2-4; unclear D gene. V lost 5 bases, J lost 8 bases, and 13 bases lay in between. CDR1 and CDR2 (germline): LNHDA, SQIVND (reference sequence). CDR3 size: 13 residues.